These 22 T cell receptor beta chains came from one sample sequenced in a study of cytomegalovirus exposure and HLA in healthy donors. PCR involved 60 Vbeta and 13 Jbeta primers. Generated by immunoSEQ multiplex PCR, the TCRdb table keeps only in-frame clones and is missing some. The sample yields 140,000 or so clones, roughly 78% seen once. Sequencing used PBMCs. The receptor source for this set is a female donor in good health and CMV-seronegative.

A note on this clone: One junction end does not reproduce the germline sequence, and a read error may be involved. The chain carries TRBV6-1 and TRBJ1-2; D is unclear. The CDR3 is 13 amino acids. Germline V gives CDR1 MNHNS, CDR2 SASEGT. The DNA for the CDR3 is TGTGCCAGCAGTGCCCCCTTCAACTCTGGCTACACCTTC. It specifies CASSAPFNSGYTF.

The chain links TRBV5-6 to TRBJ1-2; no definite D call. The CDR3 is made up of 14 amino acids. Germline V CDR1 and CDR2: SGHDT, YYEEEE. V lost 3 bases and J 3 bases, leaving 12 bases between the germline ends. The chain's CDR3 is CASSSRVRDYGYTF. Written as DNA, the CDR3 is TGTGCCAGCAGCTCCCGGGTTCGGGACTATGGCTACACCTTC.

The V and J genes are TRBV6-6 and TRBJ1-3; D is undetermined. The length of the CDR3 is 15 residues. The germline V gene encodes CDR1 MNHNY and CDR2 SVGAGI (reference sequence). V was trimmed by 0 bases and J by 0 bases, leaving 6 bases between them. CDR3 protein: CASSYSWSSGNTIYF. For the CDR3, the DNA is TGTGCCAGCAGTTACTCCTGGAGCTCTGGAAACACCATATATTTT.

CDR3 in amino acids: CAISESPGRETQYF. Here the CDR3 DNA reads TGTGCCATCAGTGAGTCGCCAGGTCGGGAGACCCAGTACTTC. The rearrangement joins TRBV10-3 to TRBJ2-5, with D unresolved. The V end lost 0 bases, the J end lost 5 bases, and 10 bases lay between the germline ends. Germline CDR1 and CDR2: ENHRY and SYGVKD. The CDR3 is 14 amino acids.

The J gene is TRBJ1-2, the V gene TRBV7-2; weak D call: TRBD1 (6 bases). The CDR3 totals 14 residues. V lost 1 base and J 6 bases, leaving 12 bases between the germline ends. CDR1 and CDR2 (germline): SGHTA, FQGNSA. The CDR3 loop reads CASSLGWEGDGYTF. In DNA, the CDR3 is TGTGCCAGCAGCTTAGGCTGGGAGGGGGATGGCTACACCTTC.

This chain joins TRBV7-3 and TRBJ2-6; TRBD1 might be the D (6 bases). Germline V gene sequence: CDR1 SGHTA, CDR2 FQGTGA. This CDR3 comprises 19 residues. The V end lost 0 bases, the J end lost 1 base, and 16 bases lay between the germline ends. CDR3 region: CASSLTNRATRSGANVLTF. The CDR3 region has the DNA TGTGCCAGCAGCTTAACGAACAGGGCTACACGTTCTGGGGCCAACGTCCTGACTTTC.

The chain has TRBV5-4 and TRBJ2-2; a weak D match, TRBD2 (6 bases). Trimming pared 6 bases from V and 2 bases from J, leaving 14 bases between. In germline, CDR1 is SGHNT, CDR2 YYREEE (reference sequence). This CDR3 spans 15 amino acids. The chain's CDR3 is CASTRDSLNTGELFF. The CDR3 DNA reads as TGTGCCAGCACCCGGGACTCACTTAACACCGGGGAGCTGTTTTTT.

This chain joins TRBV9 and TRBJ1-4; the D gene is possibly TRBD1 (5 bases). The germline CDR1 and CDR2 sequences are SGDLS and YYNGEE. The V end was cut by 0 bases, the J end by 8 bases, with 11 bases between. There are 14 residues in the CDR3. CDR3 protein: CASSVEGAEEKLFF. CDR3 nucleotides: TGTGCCAGCAGCGTAGAAGGGGCAGAAGAAAAACTGTTTTTT.

This chain connects TRBV30 to TRBJ2-5, with D unclear. Germline V gives CDR1 GTSNPN, CDR2 SVGIG (reference sequence). Trimming removed 2 bases from V and 0 bases from J, with 10 bases in between. The CDR3 runs 14 residues. The CDR3 bases are TGTGCCTGGAGTACTGACTTGTACCAAGAGACCCAGTACTTC. Protein: CAWSTDLYQETQYF.

This chain uses TRBV29-1 with TRBJ2-1; D might be TRBD1 (6 bases). The CDR3 sequence is 13 residues long. Trimming pared 6 bases from V and 5 bases from J, leaving 14 bases between. Germline CDR1 SQVTM, CDR2 ANQGSEA. CDR3 region: CSVDRTVNNEQFF. DNA of the CDR3: TGCAGCGTAGACCGGACAGTTAACAATGAGCAGTTCTTC.

This chain links TRBV29-1 with TRBJ2-1; D unclear. This CDR3 contains 11 residues. V gave up 7 bases and J gave up 0 bases, with 4 bases separating them. Germline-derived CDR1 and CDR2 are SQVTM and ANQGSEA. The CDR3 nucleotides are TGCAGCGCATCCTCCTACAATGAGCAGTTCTTC. Protein sequence: CSASSYNEQFF.

A word on this clone: This CDR3 is also generated by other DNA sequences in the sample. This chain joins TRBV5-1 and TRBJ1-2; 10 positions match TRBD1. CDR1 SGHRS and CDR2 YFSETQ come from the germline V gene. This CDR3 contains 14 residues. V gave up 0 bases and J gave up 7 bases; unmatched junction bases: 3. As DNA, the CDR3 is TGCGCCAGCAGCTTGGGACAGGGGGCAGGTGGCTACACCTTC. Translating it yields CASSLGQGAGGYTF.

The chain links TRBV6-5 to TRBJ2-3; D ambiguous. CDR1 MNHEY and CDR2 SVGAGI come from the germline V gene. V was clipped by 5 bases and J by 4 bases, with 7 bases between them. CDR3 length: 12 amino acids. The CDR3 here is CASSLDSDTQYF. CDR3 nucleotide sequence: TGTGCCAGCAGTCTAGATTCAGATACGCAGTATTTT.

The CDR3 region is CATSRDLILQPLGYTF. The CDR3 DNA follows: TGTGCCACCAGCAGAGATCTTATATTACAGCCTTTGGGCTACACCTTC. The J gene is TRBJ1-2, the V gene TRBV15, with D hard to call. Germline CDR1 and CDR2: LNHNV and YYDKDF (reference sequence). With 0 bases removed from V and 8 bases from J, the gap between germline ends came to 19 bases. CDR3 size: 16 residues.

In DNA, the CDR3 is TGCGCCAGCAGCTTGGCCTTGGGGGGGGGCGGTGAGCAGTTCTTC. Amino acid sequence: CASSLALGGGGEQFF. The J gene is TRBJ2-1, the V gene TRBV5-1; possibly TRBD2 for D (7 bases). Germline loops: CDR1 SGHRS, CDR2 YFSETQ. The CDR3 extends over 15 amino acids. V lost 0 bases and J lost 9, with 16 bases in between.

A single count supports this clone. The rearrangement links TRBV9 to TRBJ2-7; 12 bases are shared with TRBD1. Germline values: CDR1 SGDLS, CDR2 YYNGEE. J was trimmed by 5 bases and V by 0 bases; bases with no gene match: 6. This CDR3 is 16 amino acids long. As DNA, the CDR3 is TGTGCCAGCAGCGTAGTGGGGACAGGGGGCTTTAACGAGCAGTACTTC. This gives the protein CASSVVGTGGFNEQYF.

This chain connects TRBV10-3 to TRBJ2-2; 11 nucleotides match TRBD1. CDR3 size: 16 residues. V shed 4 bases and J 1 base; nucleotides not matched to a gene: 2. CDR1 is ENHRY, CDR2 SYGVKD, per germline. CDR3 region: CAISGGTGGNTGELFF. CDR3 bases: TGTGCCATCAGTGGAGGGACAGGGGGGAACACCGGGGAGCTGTTTTTT.

This chain connects TRBV4-1 to TRBJ1-1; TRBD1 might be the D (6 bases). This CDR3 has 14 amino acids. Germline V gene data show CDR1 as MGHRA and CDR2 as YSYEKL. V was cut by 4 bases and J by 11 bases, with 20 bases left in between. CDR3 loop: CASSPASDRLGAFF. CDR3 in DNA: TGCGCCAGCAGCCCTGCCAGCGACAGGCTTGGGGCTTTCTTT.

V gene TRBV27 combines with J gene TRBJ2-3, with TRBD2 matching over 15 bases. With 5 bases clipped from V and 5 bases from J, the junction kept 2 bases outside the gene matches. Germline CDR1 reads MNHEY; CDR2 reads SMNVEV (reference sequence). The CDR3 has 15 residues. CDR3 loop: CASSTGLAGGDTQYF. CDR3 nucleotide sequence: TGTGCCAGCAGTACGGGACTAGCGGGAGGAGATACGCAGTATTTT.

The chain carries TRBV25-1 and TRBJ2-2, with D maybe TRBD1 (6 bases). V lost 3 bases and J 1 base, leaving 18 bases between the germline ends. CDR1 is MGHDK, CDR2 SYGVNS, per germline. This CDR3 comprises 18 residues. Written as DNA, the CDR3 is TGTGCCAGCAGTGACAGGGGAAGTAAAGATCGGAACACCGGGGAGCTGTTTTTT. It yields the protein CASSDRGSKDRNTGELFF. Full variable domain (rest looked up from reference TRBV25-1 and TRBJ2-2): EADIYQTPRYLVIGTGKKITLECSQTMGHDKMYWYQQDPGMELHLIHYSYGVNSTEKGDLSSESTVSRIRTEHFPLTLESARPSHTSQYLCASSDRGSKDRNTGELFFGEGSRLTVL.

The gene calls are TRBV6-4 and TRBJ2-1; tentatively, D is TRBD1 or TRBD2 (6 bases each). V was clipped by 4 bases and J by 9 bases, with 16 bases between them. The germline V gene has CDR1 MRHNA and CDR2 SNTAGT. This CDR3 has 14 residues. The CDR3 region has the DNA TGTGCCAGCAGTGTCTCGGGGGCCGGAGGTGAGCAGTTCTTC. The encoded protein is CASSVSGAGGEQFF.

The sample holds a few counts of this clone. The chain joins TRBV27 to TRBJ2-7; 8 nucleotides align to TRBD1. V trimming: 3 bases; J trimming: 4 bases; junction bases outside the gene matches: 5. There are 14 residues in the CDR3. Germline CDR1 and CDR2: MNHEY and SMNVEV (reference sequence). CDR3 in amino acids: CASSFGRGQYEQYF. In DNA, the CDR3 is TGTGCCAGCAGTTTTGGCAGGGGGCAGTACGAGCAGTACTTC.